This is a list of T cell receptor beta chains from one sample in a study of T cell repertoires in cytomegalovirus infection. TCRdb ran MiXCR on the reads and lists one entry per CDR3 protein. The table has some 240,000 distinct CDR3 sequences, about a sixth seen once; the top ten hold approximately 44%. Material for sequencing was CD8+ T cells from PBMCs. All receptors derive from a human donor in good health (CMV status not recorded). Some clones in this sample may be carry-over from other donors' samples. CDR3s include the opening cysteine and the closing phenylalanine or tryptophan. D genes are given only for firm matches. Where a row states a size, it is once, few, many or the class of an expanded clone; other rows omit it.

v_call: TRBV4-2; cdr3_length: 15; j_call: TRBJ1-2; clone_size: many; d_call: -; cdr3_aa: CASSPEGGRNYGYTF; cdr3_nt: TGTGCCAGCAGCCCAGAGGGGGGCCGTAACTATGGCTACACCTTC
v_call: TRBV4-1; cdr3_length: 18; j_call: TRBJ2-5; clone_size: -; d_call: TRBD1; cdr3_aa: CASSQKNPGQGDQETQYF; cdr3_nt: TGCGCCAGCAGCCAAAAGAACCCGGGACAGGGGGACCAAGAGACCCAGTACTTC
v_call: TRBV15; cdr3_length: 17; j_call: TRBJ2-2; clone_size: -; d_call: TRBD1; cdr3_aa: CATSRDLGTGTIGELFF; cdr3_nt: TGTGCCACCAGCAGAGATCTCGGGACAGGGACGATTGGGGAGCTGTTTTTT
v_call: TRBV7-9; cdr3_length: 14; j_call: TRBJ1-1; clone_size: -; d_call: -; cdr3_aa: CASSLVVGPSEAFF; cdr3_nt: TGTGCCAGCAGCTTAGTGGTAGGCCCCTCTGAAGCTTTCTTT
v_call: TRBV7-2; cdr3_length: 15; j_call: TRBJ2-1; clone_size: -; d_call: -; cdr3_aa: CASSSSAGQISEQFF; cdr3_nt: TGTGCCAGCAGCTCATCGGCGGGCCAAATCAGTGAGCAGTTCTTC
v_call: TRBV7-6; cdr3_length: 17; j_call: TRBJ2-2; clone_size: few; d_call: -; cdr3_aa: CASSPTRSGTSGGELFF; cdr3_nt: TGTGCCAGCAGCCCCACACGGTCAGGGACATCGGGCGGGGAGCTGTTTTTT
v_call: TRBV7-9; cdr3_length: 14; j_call: TRBJ2-7; clone_size: many; d_call: -; cdr3_aa: CASRGGGGSYEQYF; cdr3_nt: TGTGCCAGCAGAGGAGGAGGGGGCTCCTACGAGCAGTACTTC
v_call: TRBV10-3; cdr3_length: 13; j_call: TRBJ1-1; clone_size: many; d_call: -; cdr3_aa: CAISESQGTEAFF; cdr3_nt: TGTGCCATCAGTGAGTCGCAGGGTACTGAAGCTTTCTTT
v_call: TRBV28; cdr3_length: 14; j_call: TRBJ1-1; clone_size: many; d_call: -; cdr3_aa: CASDTRVMNTEAFF; cdr3_nt: TGTGCCAGCGATACCAGGGTCATGAACACTGAAGCTTTCTTT
v_call: TRBV29-1; cdr3_length: 12; j_call: TRBJ2-1; clone_size: few; d_call: TRBD2; cdr3_aa: CSVGLAGDEQFF; cdr3_nt: TGCAGCGTGGGACTAGCGGGGGATGAGCAGTTCTTC
v_call: TRBV7-9; cdr3_length: 14; j_call: TRBJ1-1; clone_size: -; d_call: -; cdr3_aa: CASSSPQGRAEAFF; cdr3_nt: TGTGCCAGCAGCTCCCCCCAGGGGAGGGCTGAAGCTTTCTTT
v_call: TRBV7-6; cdr3_length: 16; j_call: TRBJ1-1; clone_size: many; d_call: -; cdr3_aa: CASTTSPHGLNTEAFF; cdr3_nt: TGTGCCAGCACCACCTCTCCCCACGGTCTGAACACTGAAGCTTTCTTT
v_call: TRBV5-4; cdr3_length: 16; j_call: TRBJ2-1; clone_size: -; d_call: TRBD1; cdr3_aa: CASSSLDRGEYNEQFF; cdr3_nt: TGTGCCAGCAGCTCTTTGGACAGGGGAGAATACAATGAGCAGTTCTTC
v_call: TRBV6-2/TRBV6-3; cdr3_length: 18; j_call: TRBJ1-2; clone_size: many; d_call: -; cdr3_aa: CASNHPASTLARDYGYTF; cdr3_nt: TGTGCCAGCAATCACCCCGCGTCGACGTTAGCCAGGGACTATGGCTACACCTTC
v_call: TRBV14; cdr3_length: 15; j_call: TRBJ2-5; clone_size: few; d_call: -; cdr3_aa: CASSPGTSWAETQYF; cdr3_nt: TGTGCCAGCAGCCCAGGGACTTCTTGGGCGGAGACCCAGTACTTC
v_call: TRBV4-3; cdr3_length: 16; j_call: TRBJ1-1; clone_size: few; d_call: -; cdr3_aa: CASSQGPELMNTEAFF; cdr3_nt: TGCGCCAGCAGCCAAGGTCCAGAACTCATGAACACTGAAGCTTTCTTT
v_call: TRBV6-6; cdr3_length: 14; j_call: TRBJ2-7; clone_size: -; d_call: -; cdr3_aa: CASSYSGYGHEQYF; cdr3_nt: TGTGCCAGCAGTTACTCGGGCTACGGGCACGAGCAGTACTTC
v_call: TRBV28; cdr3_length: 17; j_call: TRBJ2-1; clone_size: -; d_call: TRBD2; cdr3_aa: CASSLKRLAGDNNEQFF; cdr3_nt: TGTGCCAGCAGTTTAAAGAGACTAGCGGGGGACAACAATGAGCAGTTCTTC
v_call: TRBV6-6; cdr3_length: 12; j_call: TRBJ2-1; clone_size: many; d_call: TRBD2; cdr3_aa: CASSRLAYEQFF; cdr3_nt: TGTGCCAGCAGCCGACTAGCGTATGAGCAGTTCTTC
v_call: TRBV20-1; cdr3_length: 18; j_call: TRBJ2-2; clone_size: few; d_call: -; cdr3_aa: CSARDIGLAYDTPGELFF; cdr3_nt: TGCAGTGCTAGAGATATTGGCCTAGCGTACGACACCCCCGGGGAGCTGTTTTTT
v_call: TRBV11-2; cdr3_length: 13; j_call: TRBJ1-6; clone_size: many; d_call: -; cdr3_aa: CASTATIVSPLHF; cdr3_nt: TGTGCCAGCACCGCCACTATTGTTTCACCCCTCCACTTT
v_call: TRBV13; cdr3_length: 12; j_call: TRBJ1-2; clone_size: few; d_call: -; cdr3_aa: CASSLGGHGYTF; cdr3_nt: TGTGCCAGCAGCTTAGGGGGTCATGGCTACACCTTC
v_call: TRBV19; cdr3_length: 14; j_call: TRBJ1-5; clone_size: -; d_call: -; cdr3_aa: CASRVRGLNQPQHF; cdr3_nt: TGTGCCAGTAGGGTCCGGGGCCTCAATCAGCCCCAGCATTTT
v_call: TRBV7-8; cdr3_length: 15; j_call: TRBJ2-7; clone_size: many; d_call: TRBD2; cdr3_aa: CASSWAGGRGYEQYF; cdr3_nt: TGTGCCAGCAGCTGGGCGGGGGGAAGGGGCTACGAGCAGTACTTC
v_call: TRBV7-6; cdr3_length: 16; j_call: TRBJ1-6; clone_size: many; d_call: -; cdr3_aa: CASSLGPRGDNSPLHF; cdr3_nt: TGTGCCAGCAGCTTAGGCCCAAGGGGCGATAATTCACCCCTCCACTTT
v_call: TRBV5-5; cdr3_length: 17; j_call: TRBJ2-5; clone_size: few; d_call: TRBD1; cdr3_aa: CASSPIPQGAGQETQYF; cdr3_nt: TGTGCCAGCAGCCCAATACCGCAGGGGGCGGGGCAAGAGACCCAGTACTTC
v_call: TRBV11-2; cdr3_length: 17; j_call: TRBJ1-2; clone_size: many; d_call: TRBD1; cdr3_aa: CASSLKNRDRANYGYTF; cdr3_nt: TGTGCCAGCAGCTTAAAGAATCGGGACAGAGCTAACTATGGCTACACCTTC
v_call: TRBV4-2; cdr3_length: 15; j_call: TRBJ1-2; clone_size: -; d_call: TRBD1; cdr3_aa: CASSRTSGGGYGYTF; cdr3_nt: TGTGCCAGCAGCCGCACATCAGGGGGCGGCTATGGCTACACCTTC
v_call: TRBV4-1; cdr3_length: 16; j_call: TRBJ2-1; clone_size: few; d_call: -; cdr3_aa: CASSQVPRLSYNEQFF; cdr3_nt: TGCGCCAGCAGCCAAGTACCCAGGCTCTCCTACAATGAGCAGTTCTTC
v_call: TRBV7-2; cdr3_length: 14; j_call: TRBJ1-2; clone_size: many; d_call: TRBD1; cdr3_aa: CASSLPGQSYGYTF; cdr3_nt: TGTGCCAGCAGCCTACCGGGACAGAGCTATGGCTACACCTTC
v_call: TRBV7-2; cdr3_length: 15; j_call: TRBJ2-3; clone_size: many; d_call: TRBD2; cdr3_aa: CASSVSSGSTDTQYF; cdr3_nt: TGTGCCAGCAGCGTATCTAGCGGGTCCACAGATACGCAGTATTTT
v_call: TRBV24-1; cdr3_length: 16; j_call: TRBJ1-6; clone_size: -; d_call: -; cdr3_aa: CATRRRDSWANSPLHF; cdr3_nt: TGTGCCACCAGGAGACGGGACTCATGGGCTAATTCACCCCTCCACTTT
v_call: TRBV28; cdr3_length: 14; j_call: TRBJ2-1; clone_size: many; d_call: TRBD2; cdr3_aa: CASSLAGGLGEQFF; cdr3_nt: TGTGCCAGCAGTCTAGCGGGGGGGCTCGGTGAGCAGTTCTTC
v_call: TRBV10-3; cdr3_length: 19; j_call: TRBJ2-5; clone_size: -; d_call: TRBD2; cdr3_aa: CAISEGIRYERGGLETQYF; cdr3_nt: TGTGCCATCAGTGAGGGGATTCGGTACGAGCGGGGGGGCCTTGAGACCCAGTACTTC
v_call: TRBV6-1; cdr3_length: 15; j_call: TRBJ1-5; clone_size: few; d_call: -; cdr3_aa: CASSEPGGGNQPQHF; cdr3_nt: TGTGCCAGCAGTGAACCGGGAGGGGGCAATCAGCCCCAGCATTTT
v_call: TRBV5-1; cdr3_length: 16; j_call: TRBJ2-1; clone_size: -; d_call: TRBD2; cdr3_aa: CASSPSGLVGDNEQFF; cdr3_nt: TGCGCCAGCAGCCCCAGTGGACTAGTGGGTGACAATGAGCAGTTCTTC
v_call: TRBV10-2; cdr3_length: 13; j_call: TRBJ2-1; clone_size: -; d_call: TRBD2; cdr3_aa: CASIGRFTDGQFF; cdr3_nt: TGCGCCAGCATCGGGAGGTTCACGGATGGGCAGTTCTTC
v_call: TRBV5-1; cdr3_length: 15; j_call: TRBJ1-1; clone_size: -; d_call: -; cdr3_aa: CASSYGGPMNTEAFF; cdr3_nt: TGCGCCAGCAGCTATGGGGGCCCCATGAACACTGAAGCTTTCTTT
v_call: TRBV4-2; cdr3_length: 17; j_call: TRBJ2-1; clone_size: -; d_call: TRBD2; cdr3_aa: CASSQDRAGGPYNEQFF; cdr3_nt: TGTGCCAGCAGCCAAGATCGAGCGGGGGGGCCCTACAATGAGCAGTTCTTC
v_call: TRBV7-9; cdr3_length: 16; j_call: TRBJ2-7; clone_size: few; d_call: -; cdr3_aa: CASSPPVGVNTYEQYF; cdr3_nt: TGTGCCAGCAGCCCACCCGTCGGGGTAAATACCTACGAGCAGTACTTC
v_call: TRBV6-5; cdr3_length: 15; j_call: TRBJ1-6; clone_size: many; d_call: TRBD1; cdr3_aa: CASSLNRGRNSPLHF; cdr3_nt: TGTGCCAGCAGTTTAAACAGGGGACGAAATTCACCCCTCCACTTT
v_call: TRBV4-1; cdr3_length: 13; j_call: TRBJ1-1; clone_size: -; d_call: -; cdr3_aa: CASSQGPNGEAFF; cdr3_nt: TGCGCCAGCAGCCAAGGACCCAACGGCGAAGCTTTCTTT
v_call: TRBV28; cdr3_length: 14; j_call: TRBJ1-6; clone_size: -; d_call: -; cdr3_aa: CASNHRVPNSPLHF; cdr3_nt: TGTGCCAGCAACCACAGGGTACCCAATTCACCCCTCCACTTT